The 17 T cell receptor beta chains presented below share a single source sample, sequenced in a study of regulatory T cells in long-lasting Graves disease. Building of the TCR beta libraries involved iRepertoire HTBI primers and Arm-PCR of CDR3 regions. TCRdb re-called the multiplex PCR reads with MiXCR, one entry per CDR3 protein. The sample gives 300,000 to 350,000 distinct CDR3 sequences, around a fifth of which show up once; less than 30% is in the top ten. Time point here: persistent/refractory GD, antithyroid drugs over 5 years with positive TRAb. Generation of the TCR library employed RNA extracted from PBMCs. This specimen consisted of peripheral blood mononuclear cells (PBMCs), obtained when the disease was refractory, from a patient treated with antithyroid drugs. Source of these receptors: a female donor with Graves disease.

CDR3 amino acids: CASSPGLSALNTEAFF. The CDR3 bases are TGTGCCAGCTCACCGGGATTATCAGCCTTGAACACTGAAGCTTTCTTT. V is TRBV18 and J is TRBJ1-1, with D unresolved. Germline CDR1 and CDR2: KGHSH and LQKENI. With 3 bases removed from V and 0 bases from J, the gap between germline ends came to 14 bases. This CDR3 is built from 16 residues.

This clonotype came up many times. The chain has TRBV18 and TRBJ1-4; D might be TRBD1 (6 bases). The CDR3 has 14 amino acids. The germline CDR1 and CDR2 sequences are KGHSH and LQKENI. V was trimmed by 4 bases and J by 6 bases, leaving 12 bases between them. The CDR3 coding sequence is TGTGCCAGCTCACTCCGGGACACCGATGAAAAACTGTTTTTT. It is translated as CASSLRDTDEKLFF.

This chain links TRBV6-2 or TRBV6-3 with TRBJ1-3; D gene unclear. The CDR3 totals 17 residues. Between the trimmed V and J ends, which lost 3 bases and 2 bases, there was a span of 17 bases. Per the germline V gene, CDR1 is MNHEY and CDR2 is SVGEGT. The CDR3 sequence is CASSYEQDSWTGNTIYF. DNA for the CDR3: TGTGCCAGCAGTTATGAACAAGACTCATGGACTGGAAACACCATATATTTT.

The chain couples TRBV20-1 to TRBJ2-3, with D tentatively TRBD2 (5 bases). The V end lost 6 bases, the J end lost 2 bases, and 15 bases lay between the germline ends. The CDR3 consists of 14 residues. From germline, CDR1 is DFQATT and CDR2 SNEGSKA (reference sequence). Written as DNA, the CDR3 is TGCAGTGCCTCGTCATTGAGGGTCACAGATACGCAGTATTTT. This translates into CSASSLRVTDTQYF.

The chain is built from TRBV6-1 and TRBJ1-2; D is perhaps TRBD1 (6 bases). The V gene lost 7 bases and the J gene lost 7 bases, with 16 bases spanning the gap. Germline V CDR1 and CDR2: MNHNS, SASEGT. The CDR3 spans 13 residues. CDR3 sequence: CASTYRDKGGYTF. The CDR3 coding sequence is TGTGCCAGCACCTACAGGGATAAGGGTGGCTACACCTTC.

This clonotype has at least ten counts. This chain's CDR3 is CATSSSGIGNTEAFF. For the CDR3, the DNA is TGTGCCACCAGCAGTTCAGGGATTGGGAACACTGAAGCTTTCTTT. V usage is TRBV15 and J usage is TRBJ1-1; maybe TRBD1 (5 bases). Trimming shortened V by 3 bases and J by 1 base, and 12 bases separated the two germline ends. The CDR3 contains 15 residues. Germline V gene lookup returns CDR1 LNHNV and CDR2 YYDKDF (reference sequence).

This clonotype was seen only once. Just one base apart from a much larger clone, this may be a read error. V gene TRBV6-5 combines with J gene TRBJ1-2; D perhaps matches TRBD1 (5 bases). CDR3 length: 12 residues. CDR1 is MNHEY, CDR2 SVGAGI, per germline. For the CDR3, the DNA is TGTGCCAGCAGTTACAGGGACTATAGCTACACCTTC. This sequence encodes CASSYRDYSYTF.

This clonotype was found a few times. V and J are TRBV6-1 and TRBJ2-7; 7 bases line up with TRBD1. This CDR3 comprises 15 residues. V lost 5 bases to trimming and J lost 3 bases; unmatched junction nucleotides: 10. Germline CDR1 is MNHNS and CDR2 is SASEGT. Here the CDR3 DNA reads TGTGCCAGCAGTACCGACAGGGAAGGGCTCTACGAGCAGTACTTC. Amino acid sequence: CASSTDREGLYEQYF.

This clonotype was seen at least ten times. The J gene is TRBJ2-7, the V gene TRBV20-1; a weak D match, TRBD2 (6 bases). Germline CDR1 and CDR2: DFQATT and SNEGSKA (reference sequence). The V end was cut by 2 bases, the J end by 0 bases, with 11 bases between. The CDR3 is made up of 14 amino acids. The CDR3 reads CSARRPGDSYEQYF. CDR3 in DNA: TGCAGTGCTAGACGGCCGGGAGACTCCTACGAGCAGTACTTC.

This clonotype was seen only a few times. This sequence joins TRBV7-6 and TRBJ1-2; D is unresolved. The CDR3 is 13 residues long. V was cut by 0 bases and J by 8 bases, with 10 bases left in between. Per germline, CDR1 SGHVS and CDR2 FNYEAQ. This chain's CDR3 is CASSLALGRGYTF. DNA for the CDR3: TGTGCCAGCAGCTTAGCGTTAGGAAGGGGCTACACCTTC.

J is TRBJ1-1 and V is TRBV6-5, with D perhaps matching TRBD1 (6 bases). V dropped 2 bases and J dropped 0 bases, with 13 bases sitting between them. Germline assignment: CDR1 MNHEY and CDR2 SVGAGI. This CDR3 comprises 16 residues. CDR3 bases: TGTGCCAGCAGTTACGGTATGGGGGGCTTGAACACTGAAGCTTTCTTT. Translating it yields CASSYGMGGLNTEAFF.

The chain recombines TRBV28 with TRBJ2-3; D perhaps matches TRBD2 (6 bases). Deletions cut 9 bases from V and 3 bases from J, with 16 bases between. CDR1 is MDHEN, CDR2 SYDVKM, per germline. This CDR3 spans 14 amino acids. This CDR3 reads CASTYGGRTDTQYF. The CDR3 DNA sequence: TGTGCCAGTACTTACGGGGGTAGGACAGATACGCAGTATTTT.

This clonotype came up a few times. A read error is possible here, since a much larger clone lies one base away. This chain joins TRBV5-1 and TRBJ1-2; D is unclear. CDR3 length equals 13 residues. CDR1 and CDR2 (germline): SGHRS, YFSETQ. The CDR3 DNA is TGCGCCGGCAGCCCCAGTCAGAACTATGGCTACACCTTC. This codes for CAGSPSQNYGYTF.

As regards this clonotype: A much larger clone lies a single base off, so this may be a read error. The gene calls are TRBV2 and TRBJ1-2; no firm D call. The CDR3 contains 15 residues. In germline, CDR1 is SNHLY, CDR2 FYNNEI. V shed 3 bases and J shed 3 bases, with 14 bases lying between them. As DNA, the CDR3 is TGTGCCAGCAGTGACGGCAACCCCGGGGACTATGGCTACACCTTC. It specifies CASSDGNPGDYGYTF.

This clonotype showed up just a few times. The gene calls are TRBV30 and TRBJ2-7, with 7 bases matching TRBD2. Germline V lookup: CDR1 GTSNPN, CDR2 SVGIG (reference sequence). This CDR3 comprises 15 residues. The V segment lost 2 bases and the J segment 0 bases; nucleotides outside the gene matches: 7. CDR3 residues: CAWSLGGIRSYEQYF. CDR3 in DNA: TGTGCCTGGAGTTTGGGAGGGATTCGCTCCTACGAGCAGTACTTC.

The chain carries TRBV5-1 and TRBJ1-2, with TRBD1 as a possible D gene (6 bases). Per the germline V gene, CDR1 is SGHRS and CDR2 is YFSETQ. The length of the CDR3 is 15 residues. Between the trimmed V and J ends, which lost 3 bases and 2 bases, there was a span of 14 bases. The CDR3 is CASSWGGRLNYGYTF. The DNA of the CDR3 is TGCGCCAGCAGCTGGGGGGGCAGGTTAAACTATGGCTACACCTTC.

There are many counts of this clonotype. The chain employs TRBV7-2 and TRBJ2-5; the match to TRBD1 covers 8 bases. V was clipped by 3 bases and J by 4 bases; unmatched bases: 7. Germline V gives CDR1 SGHTA, CDR2 FQGNSA. The CDR3 covers 15 residues. The CDR3 loop is CASSFGQGRLETQYF. CDR3 DNA sequence: TGTGCCAGCAGCTTCGGACAGGGTCGGTTAGAGACCCAGTACTTC.